The source of this TCR beta chain is a study of glioma-infiltrating T cells. Findings and caveats of the study: Very few CDR3 sequences were shared between tissue and blood. Gliomas, especially low-grade, showed above-expected tissue-blood divergence; non-neoplastic patients showed below.

Germline V gives CDR1 SGHRS, CDR2 YFSETQ. This CDR3 comprises 14 residues. The germline V and J ends were trimmed by 4 bases and 0 bases, with 10 bases remaining between them. TCR alpha and beta CDR3 regions were amplified from RNA using iRepertoire nested multiplex PCR. TCRdb reprocessed the multiplex PCR reads via MiXCR and lists one record per CDR3 protein. The repertoire consists of about 140,000 distinct CDR3 sequences, with about 39% occurring once and the leading ten covering around 18%. A single count supports this clonotype. No antigen is known for it. The clonotype originates from a human donor with low-grade glioma or glioblastoma, undergoing nonglioma brain surgery, or in good health (not recorded which). The sequencing sample was made of glioma tissue, nonneoplastic brain tissue, or PBMCs (not recorded which). This sequence joins TRBV5-1 and TRBJ1-1, with TRBD1 as a possible D gene (5 bases). The CDR3 is CASSTGLLNTEAFF. The CDR3 nucleotides read TGCGCCAGCAGCACGGGACTGCTGAACACTGAAGCTTTCTTT.